This T cell receptor beta chain was profiled in a study of T cells in Graves' hyperthyroidism and ophthalmopathy. Study results and limitations: In blood, most of the thyroid clonotypes expanded above 0.001 were also present. Stable hyperthyroidism and ophthalmopathy were separated using 13 V-J signatures.

TCR beta CDR3 region amplification was performed from RNA transcripts. An initial round of RT-PCR targeting the TCR CDR3 relied on the HTBI primer set. TCRdb analysed the multiplex PCR reads with MiXCR anew, one entry per CDR3 protein. In the table there are about 330,000 distinct CDR3 sequences, roughly 13% of which are singletons. The germline V gene encodes CDR1 MNHEY and CDR2 SVGAGI. The CDR3 is made up of 14 amino acids. Trimming left V 0 bases short and J 2 bases short, with 6 bases between. This clonotype was seen ten or more times. Its antigen is currently unknown. The receptor was isolated from a woman in her thirties or forties with Graves' ophthalmopathy. Material for sequencing was blood. The chain recombines TRBV6-5 with TRBJ2-3; D not certain. For the CDR3, the DNA is TGTGCCAGCAGTTACTCGATCTACACAGATACGCAGTATTTT. Its translation: CASSYSIYTDTQYF.